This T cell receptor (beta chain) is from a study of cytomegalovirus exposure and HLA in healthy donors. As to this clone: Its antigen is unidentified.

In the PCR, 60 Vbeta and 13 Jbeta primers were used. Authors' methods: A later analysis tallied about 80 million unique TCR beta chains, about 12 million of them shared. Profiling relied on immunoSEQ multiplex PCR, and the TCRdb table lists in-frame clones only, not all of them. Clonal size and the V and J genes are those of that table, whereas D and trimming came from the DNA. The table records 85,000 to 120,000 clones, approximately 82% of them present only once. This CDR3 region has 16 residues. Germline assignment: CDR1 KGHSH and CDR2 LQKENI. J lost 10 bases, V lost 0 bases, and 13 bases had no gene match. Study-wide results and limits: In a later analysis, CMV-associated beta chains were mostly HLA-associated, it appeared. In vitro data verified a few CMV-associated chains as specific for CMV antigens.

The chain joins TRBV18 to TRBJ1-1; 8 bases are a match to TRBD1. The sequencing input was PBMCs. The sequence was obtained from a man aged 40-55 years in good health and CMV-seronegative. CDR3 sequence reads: CASSPPLVQGAFGAFF. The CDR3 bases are TGTGCCAGCTCACCACCGTTAGTGCAGGGGGCATTCGGAGCTTTCTTT.